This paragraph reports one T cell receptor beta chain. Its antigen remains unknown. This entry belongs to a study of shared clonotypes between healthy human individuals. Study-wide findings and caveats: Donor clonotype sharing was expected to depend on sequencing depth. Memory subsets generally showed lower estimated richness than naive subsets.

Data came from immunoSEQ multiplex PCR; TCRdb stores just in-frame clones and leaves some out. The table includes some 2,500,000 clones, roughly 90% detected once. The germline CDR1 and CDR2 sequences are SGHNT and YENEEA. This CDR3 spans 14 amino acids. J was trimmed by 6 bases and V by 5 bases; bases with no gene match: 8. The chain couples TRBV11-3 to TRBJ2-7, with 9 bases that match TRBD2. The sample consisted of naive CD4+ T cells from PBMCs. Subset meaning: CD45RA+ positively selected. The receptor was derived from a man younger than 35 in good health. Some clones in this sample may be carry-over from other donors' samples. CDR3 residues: CASSISGSFTEQYF. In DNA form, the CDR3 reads TGTGCCAGCAGCATTAGCGGGAGCTTCACCGAGCAGTACTTC.